A selection of T cell receptor beta chains follows, all from one sample in a study of long-term antiretroviral therapy in people with HIV. Sequencing was performed with immunoSEQ multiplex PCR; in TCRdb, only in-frame clones are kept and a portion is missing. This table has tens of thousands of clones, around 85% appearing once. Sequencing used unsorted PBMCs, obtained 5 years before starting antiretroviral therapy. These receptors were taken from a man in his fifties or sixties with HIV. The CDR3 runs from the conserved cysteine through the conserved F or W. D genes are given only for firm matches. Only part of the rows carry a size: once, few, many, or a class if the clone is expanded.

v_gene	j_gene	d_gene	abundance	CDR3aa	CDR3nt
TRBV5-1	TRBJ2-6	-	-	CASSWEVGTEPSGANVLTF	TGCGCCAGCAGCTGGGAGGTCGGGACAGAGCCTTCTGGGGCCAACGTCCTGACTTTC
TRBV6-5	TRBJ2-7	-	-	CASSYRGRGHEQYF	TGTGCCAGCAGTTACAGGGGCAGGGGCCACGAGCAGTACTTC
TRBV28	TRBJ1-5	-	-	CASSLSGGALGNQPQHF	TGTGCCAGCAGTTTATCCGGGGGGGCGCTCGGCAATCAGCCCCAGCATTTT
TRBV18	TRBJ1-1	-	-	CASSLGGPANTEAFF	TGTGCCAGCTCACTAGGCGGGCCAGCGAACACTGAAGCTTTCTTT
TRBV4-1	TRBJ2-3	-	once	CASSQDPPGSSTDTQYF	TGCGCCAGCAGCCAAGATCCCCCGGGATCAAGCACAGATACGCAGTATTTT
TRBV18	TRBJ2-7	TRBD1	-	CASSPSGTAILEQYF	TGTGCCAGCTCACCCTCCGGGACAGCTATATTAGAGCAGTACTTC
TRBV2	TRBJ1-5	-	-	CASSEQGGQINQPQHF	TGTGCCAGCAGTGAACAGGGAGGACAGATCAATCAGCCCCAGCATTTT
TRBV14	TRBJ2-5	TRBD2	-	CASSRTSGGPQKTQYF	TGTGCCAGCAGTCGGACTAGCGGGGGGCCACAGAAGACCCAGTACTTC
TRBV6-6	TRBJ1-1	-	-	CASTIPRGGYTEAFF	TGTGCCAGCACCATCCCCCGCGGGGGTTACACTGAAGCTTTCTTT
TRBV18	TRBJ1-4	-	-	CASSRGGREKLFF	TGTGCCAGCTCACGGGGAGGTCGGGAAAAACTGTTTTTT
TRBV11-2	TRBJ1-4	-	-	CASSLWHREGNEKLFF	TGTGCCAGCAGCTTATGGCATAGGGAGGGAAATGAAAAACTGTTTTTT
TRBV6-6	TRBJ2-2	TRBD2	-	CASRLTSGRFTGELFF	TGTGCCAGCAGGCTTACTAGCGGGAGATTTACCGGGGAGCTGTTTTTT
TRBV5-1	TRBJ2-2	TRBD2	-	CASSGGLAFSGELFF	TGCGCCAGCAGCGGCGGACTAGCGTTCAGTGGGGAGCTGTTTTTT
TRBV4-2	TRBJ1-5	-	-	CASSQGYSNQPQHF	TGTGCCAGCAGCCAGGGTTATAGCAATCAGCCCCAGCATTTT
TRBV7-8	TRBJ2-5	-	-	CASSLGVTETQYF	TGTGCCAGCAGCTTAGGAGTTACGGAGACCCAGTACTTC
TRBV9	TRBJ2-5	TRBD2	-	CASSVGTGGRGETQYF	TGTGCCAGCAGCGTAGGGACGGGAGGCCGGGGAGAGACCCAGTACTTC
TRBV5-6	TRBJ1-2	-	once	CASSFDRIDYGYTF	TGTGCCAGCAGCTTTGACAGGATCGACTATGGCTACACCTTC
TRBV11-2	TRBJ1-6	-	-	CPGGDALSYNSPLHF	TGCCCGGGGGGGGACGCCCTTTCCTATAATTCACCCCTCCACTTT
TRBV7-2	TRBJ2-7	TRBD1	-	CASSYGQGGEQYF	TGTGCCAGCAGCTACGGACAGGGCGGCGAGCAGTACTTC
TRBV10-2	TRBJ2-4	-	-	CASTLSQADVKNIQYF	TGCGCCAGCACCTTAAGTCAGGCCGACGTCAAAAACATTCAGTACTTC
TRBV28	TRBJ1-4	-	-	CASSSRATNEKLFF	TGTGCCAGCAGTAGCAGGGCGACTAATGAAAAACTGTTTTTT
TRBV5-1	TRBJ2-7	TRBD2	-	CASSLSSGRPPYEQYF	TGCGCCAGCAGCTTGTCCAGCGGGAGACCCCCCTACGAGCAGTACTTC
TRBV5-1	TRBJ2-6	-	-	CASSFLAGAGANVLTF	TGCGCCAGCAGCTTCCTCGCCGGGGCCGGGGCCAACGTCCTGACTTTC
TRBV7-9	TRBJ2-2	TRBD1	-	CASSLGVDRGYTGELFF	TGTGCCAGCAGCTTAGGTGTGGACAGGGGGTACACCGGGGAGCTGTTTTTT
TRBV10-3	TRBJ2-1	TRBD2	-	CAIKREGINEQFF	TGTGCCATCAAGCGGGAGGGTATCAATGAGCAGTTCTTC
TRBV10-2	TRBJ2-6	-	-	CASSGPRGGYSGANVLTF	TGCGCCAGCAGTGGGCCCAGGGGGGGCTACTCTGGGGCCAACGTCCTGACTTTC
TRBV19	TRBJ2-1	-	-	CASSIRRGKGEQFF	TGTGCCAGTAGTATCCGCCGAGGGAAAGGTGAGCAGTTCTTC
TRBV2	TRBJ2-2	TRBD2	-	CASRTKGLAGSGELFF	TGTGCCAGCAGAACCAAGGGACTAGCGGGGTCCGGGGAGCTGTTTTTT
TRBV14	TRBJ1-2	TRBD1	-	CASSQGDRGTPYGYTF	TGTGCCAGCAGCCAAGGGGACAGGGGAACGCCTTATGGCTACACCTTC
TRBV9	TRBJ1-2	-	-	CASSPQEARGYTF	TGTGCCAGCAGCCCTCAGGAGGCTCGGGGCTACACCTTC
TRBV4-1	TRBJ2-7	TRBD1	-	CASSRGTGIYEQYF	TGCGCCAGCAGCCGAGGGACAGGGATATACGAGCAGTACTTC
TRBV7-6	TRBJ2-7	TRBD1	-	CASSLTGGYEQYF	TGTGCCAGCAGCTTGACAGGGGGCTACGAGCAGTACTTC
TRBV10-2	TRBJ2-3	-	-	CASSPNRGAPDTQYF	TGCGCCAGCAGTCCGAATCGGGGGGCCCCGGATACGCAGTATTTT
TRBV5-8	TRBJ2-5	-	-	CASSFSGAPQETQYF	TGTGCCAGCAGCTTTTCAGGGGCCCCCCAAGAGACCCAGTACTTC
TRBV15	TRBJ2-7	TRBD2	-	CATSRDSPLAGGLGEQYF	TGTGCCACCAGCAGAGATAGCCCACTAGCGGGAGGCCTCGGTGAGCAGTACTTC
TRBV11-1	TRBJ2-7	-	-	CASSIALGREQYF	TGTGCCAGCAGCATTGCACTAGGTAGGGAGCAGTACTTC
TRBV7-8	TRBJ2-7	-	-	CASSLKGPSYEQYF	TGTGCCAGCAGCTTGAAGGGCCCTTCCTACGAGCAGTACTTC
TRBV5-1	TRBJ2-1	-	-	CASSLVAPGYNEQFF	TGCGCCAGCAGCTTGGTGGCACCGGGGTACAATGAGCAGTTCTTC
TRBV28	TRBJ2-7	-	few	CASSRYEQYF	TGTGCCAGCAGCCGTTACGAGCAGTACTTC